The 14 T cell receptor beta chains reported below all come from one sample, sequenced in a study of OX40 agonist ivuxolimab in advanced cancers. Here immunoSEQ multiplex PCR was the method, and the copy in TCRdb shows in-frame clones only, minus some. The sample contains around 27,000 clones, roughly 82% of which appear only once. The input for sequencing was CD4+ or CD8+ T cells sorted from blood, taken in a trial of the OX40 agonist ivuxolimab. These receptor sequences come from an adult with an advanced solid tumor such as melanoma, head and neck, liver or kidney cancer.

The chain has TRBV6-4 and TRBJ1-3, with no clear D. Germline V CDR1 and CDR2: MRHNA, SNTAGT. This CDR3 has 15 residues. Trimming removed 5 bases at V and 0 bases at J, with 11 bases between. The CDR3 is CASSPDSGSGNTIYF. CDR3 nucleotides: TGTGCCAGCAGTCCGGACTCCGGCTCTGGAAACACCATATATTTT.

This chain links TRBV5-1 with TRBJ2-7; D not resolved. V was pared by 7 bases and J by 7 bases, with 18 bases between. The CDR3 has 13 residues. Germline values: CDR1 SGHRS, CDR2 YFSETQ. The DNA of the CDR3 is TGCGCCAGCCGTTTATCGGACGCCCTGGAGCAGTACTTC. The encoded protein is CASRLSDALEQYF.

The chain employs TRBV9 and TRBJ2-2; a weak D match, TRBD1 (5 bases). CDR1 SGDLS and CDR2 YYNGEE come from the germline V gene. CDR3 length: 13 residues. Trimming cost V 6 bases and J 1 base, with 7 bases left between them. DNA of the CDR3: TGTGCCAGCACCGACAGGAACACCGGGGAGCTGTTTTTT. It yields the protein CASTDRNTGELFF.

The chain has TRBV6-5 and TRBJ1-4; weak D call: TRBD1 (6 bases). This CDR3 has 15 residues. Germline V gene lookup returns CDR1 MNHEY and CDR2 SVGAGI. V was cut by 5 bases and J by 6 bases, with 16 bases left in between. The CDR3, as DNA: TGTGCCAGCAGTCGCCGGGGGCCGACTGATGAAAAACTGTTTTTT. Amino acid sequence: CASSRRGPTDEKLFF.

The chain links TRBV7-9 to TRBJ2-5, with TRBD2 identical over 11 bases. This CDR3 contains 19 residues. CDR1 and CDR2 (germline): SEHNR, FQNEAQ (reference sequence). Trimming cost V 3 bases and J 5 bases; bases outside gene matches: 17. The DNA of the CDR3 is TGTGCCAGCAGCTTCTCCCGACCTAGCGGGGGGCTCCGTGGGGAGACCCAGTACTTC. Encoded protein: CASSFSRPSGGLRGETQYF. Drawing the rest from reference TRBV7-9 and TRBJ2-5, the complete variable domain is DTGVSQNPRHKITKRGQNVTFRCDPISEHNRLYWYRQTLGQGPEFLTYFQNEAQLEKSRLLSDRFSAERPKGSFSTLEIQRTEQGDSAMYLCASSFSRPSGGLRGETQYFGPGTRLLVL.

V usage is TRBV7-9 and J usage is TRBJ2-7, with 10 bases fitting TRBD1. Trimming at V came to 8 bases and at J to 5 bases, leaving 9 bases not matched to a gene. The CDR3 has 14 residues. The germline CDR1 and CDR2 sequences are SEHNR and FQNEAQ (reference sequence). The CDR3 is CASPKGQGLDEQYF. CDR3 DNA sequence: TGTGCCAGCCCAAAGGGACAGGGGTTGGACGAGCAGTACTTC. The full variable domain, with the rest looked up from reference TRBV7-9 and TRBJ2-7, is DTGVSQNPRHKITKRGQNVTFRCDPISEHNRLYWYRQTLGQGPEFLTYFQNEAQLEKSRLLSDRFSAERPKGSFSTLEIQRTEQGDSAMYLCASPKGQGLDEQYFGPGTRLTVT.

The chain couples TRBV5-6 to TRBJ2-1, with D unresolved. Germline assignment: CDR1 SGHDT and CDR2 YYEEEE. The CDR3 contains 15 residues. The V end lost 4 bases, the J end lost 2 bases, and 13 bases lay between the germline ends. CDR3 amino acids: CASSPRKLPYNEQFF. The CDR3 DNA sequence: TGTGCCAGCAGCCCTAGGAAGCTCCCCTACAATGAGCAGTTCTTC.

The rearrangement joins TRBV4-3 to TRBJ2-5; D is undetermined. V was shortened by 3 bases and J by 7 bases, with 12 bases between the two germline ends. The CDR3 length is 13 residues. Germline V CDR1 and CDR2: LGHNA, YSLEER. CDR3 amino acids: CASSQTWPGTQYF. In DNA form, the CDR3 reads TGCGCCAGCAGCCAGACCTGGCCTGGGACCCAGTACTTC.

The rearrangement joins TRBV15 to TRBJ2-1; D is ambiguous. The germline V gene has CDR1 LNHNV and CDR2 YYDKDF (reference sequence). This CDR3 has 11 residues. Trimming took 1 base from V and 9 from J, leaving 4 bases between them. The CDR3, as DNA: TGTGCCACCAGCAGAGTTGGTGAGCAGTTCTTC. It translates to CATSRVGEQFF.

The chain carries TRBV6-5 and TRBJ2-3; D is possibly TRBD1 (5 bases). This CDR3 is 15 amino acids long. Germline assignment: CDR1 MNHEY and CDR2 SVGAGI. The germline V and J ends were trimmed by 0 bases and 1 base, with 8 bases remaining between them. Written as DNA, the CDR3 is TGTGCCAGCAGTTACTCGCAGGGTGGCACAGATACGCAGTATTTT. Amino acids: CASSYSQGGTDTQYF.

The V call is TRBV7-9, the J call TRBJ2-7, with D perhaps assigned TRBD1 or TRBD2 (5 bases each). Looked up from germline, CDR1 is SEHNR and CDR2 is FQNEAQ (reference sequence). Between the trimmed V and J ends, which lost 7 bases and 2 bases, there was a span of 9 bases. This CDR3 is 12 amino acids long. Here the CDR3 DNA reads TGTGCCAGCACCATGGGGGCCTACGAGCAGTACTTC. Protein: CASTMGAYEQYF.

This chain's CDR3 is CAIGVGDYEQYF. The DNA for the CDR3 is TGTGCCATCGGGGTCGGGGACTACGAGCAGTACTTC. The chain joins TRBV10-3 to TRBJ2-7, with D possibly matching TRBD2 (5 bases). The germline V and J ends were trimmed by 8 bases and 3 bases, with 11 bases remaining between them. This CDR3 contains 12 residues. CDR1 and CDR2 (germline): ENHRY, SYGVKD.

The V and J genes are TRBV6-5 and TRBJ2-1, with 9 positions matching TRBD1. The germline gives CDR1 MNHEY, CDR2 SVGAGI. The V segment lost 6 bases and the J segment 4 bases; nucleotides outside the gene matches: 4. The CDR3 loop spans 14 amino acids. The chain's CDR3 is CASRDRGFYNEQFF. The CDR3, as DNA: TGTGCCAGCAGAGACAGGGGGTTTTACAATGAGCAGTTCTTC.

This clone was seen more than once but under ten times. V and J are TRBV5-6 and TRBJ2-5; D gene ambiguous. The CDR3 totals 15 residues. V was trimmed by 2 bases and J by 4 bases, leaving 15 bases between them. Germline V lookup: CDR1 SGHDT, CDR2 YYEEEE. Here the CDR3 reads CASSLTRLAPETQYF. CDR3 nucleotide sequence: TGTGCCAGCAGCTTAACCAGACTGGCCCCAGAGACCCAGTACTTC.